Sequencing of this T cell receptor (beta chain) was carried out in a study of PD-1 blockade in classical Hodgkin lymphoma. About the study: Patients received nivolumab 3 mg/kg intravenously every 2 weeks.

Trimming cost V 7 bases and J 8 bases, with 15 bases left between them. Germline CDR1 reads SQVTM; CDR2 reads ANQGSEA. This CDR3 is 12 amino acids long. Time point defined: cycle 4 day 1 (C4D1), after six to seven weeks of nivolumab. All patients experienced relapse after autologous stem cell transplantation, and brentuximab vedotin exposure was variable. The authors enriched CD8+ T cells from thawed PBMCs via magnetic negative selection. Using immunoSEQ multiplex PCR, the repertoire was profiled, and TCRdb retains in-frame clones only, with some absent. The repertoire has 15,000 to 25,000 clones, approximately 90% of them found once; the top ten carry less than 5.5%.

This chain joins TRBV29-1 and TRBJ2-1; D is perhaps TRBD2 (5 bases). The starting material was CD8+ T cells from blood, obtained before the fourth cycle of nivolumab. The TCR sequence derives from a human donor with classical Hodgkin lymphoma. CDR3: CSAVLARDEQFF. The DNA for the CDR3 is TGCAGCGCCGTGCTAGCCCGGGATGAGCAGTTCTTC.